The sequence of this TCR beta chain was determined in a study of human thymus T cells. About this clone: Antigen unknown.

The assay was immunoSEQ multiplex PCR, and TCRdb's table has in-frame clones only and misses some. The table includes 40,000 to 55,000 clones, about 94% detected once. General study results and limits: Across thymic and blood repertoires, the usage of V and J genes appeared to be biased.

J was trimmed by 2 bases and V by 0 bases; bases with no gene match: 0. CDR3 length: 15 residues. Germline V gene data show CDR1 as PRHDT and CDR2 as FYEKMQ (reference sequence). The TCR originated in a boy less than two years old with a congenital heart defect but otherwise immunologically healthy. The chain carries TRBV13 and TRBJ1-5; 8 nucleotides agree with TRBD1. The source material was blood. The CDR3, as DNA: TGTGCCAGCAGCTTAGGGACAGGGGGCAATCAGCCCCAGCATTTT. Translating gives CASSLGTGGNQPQHF.